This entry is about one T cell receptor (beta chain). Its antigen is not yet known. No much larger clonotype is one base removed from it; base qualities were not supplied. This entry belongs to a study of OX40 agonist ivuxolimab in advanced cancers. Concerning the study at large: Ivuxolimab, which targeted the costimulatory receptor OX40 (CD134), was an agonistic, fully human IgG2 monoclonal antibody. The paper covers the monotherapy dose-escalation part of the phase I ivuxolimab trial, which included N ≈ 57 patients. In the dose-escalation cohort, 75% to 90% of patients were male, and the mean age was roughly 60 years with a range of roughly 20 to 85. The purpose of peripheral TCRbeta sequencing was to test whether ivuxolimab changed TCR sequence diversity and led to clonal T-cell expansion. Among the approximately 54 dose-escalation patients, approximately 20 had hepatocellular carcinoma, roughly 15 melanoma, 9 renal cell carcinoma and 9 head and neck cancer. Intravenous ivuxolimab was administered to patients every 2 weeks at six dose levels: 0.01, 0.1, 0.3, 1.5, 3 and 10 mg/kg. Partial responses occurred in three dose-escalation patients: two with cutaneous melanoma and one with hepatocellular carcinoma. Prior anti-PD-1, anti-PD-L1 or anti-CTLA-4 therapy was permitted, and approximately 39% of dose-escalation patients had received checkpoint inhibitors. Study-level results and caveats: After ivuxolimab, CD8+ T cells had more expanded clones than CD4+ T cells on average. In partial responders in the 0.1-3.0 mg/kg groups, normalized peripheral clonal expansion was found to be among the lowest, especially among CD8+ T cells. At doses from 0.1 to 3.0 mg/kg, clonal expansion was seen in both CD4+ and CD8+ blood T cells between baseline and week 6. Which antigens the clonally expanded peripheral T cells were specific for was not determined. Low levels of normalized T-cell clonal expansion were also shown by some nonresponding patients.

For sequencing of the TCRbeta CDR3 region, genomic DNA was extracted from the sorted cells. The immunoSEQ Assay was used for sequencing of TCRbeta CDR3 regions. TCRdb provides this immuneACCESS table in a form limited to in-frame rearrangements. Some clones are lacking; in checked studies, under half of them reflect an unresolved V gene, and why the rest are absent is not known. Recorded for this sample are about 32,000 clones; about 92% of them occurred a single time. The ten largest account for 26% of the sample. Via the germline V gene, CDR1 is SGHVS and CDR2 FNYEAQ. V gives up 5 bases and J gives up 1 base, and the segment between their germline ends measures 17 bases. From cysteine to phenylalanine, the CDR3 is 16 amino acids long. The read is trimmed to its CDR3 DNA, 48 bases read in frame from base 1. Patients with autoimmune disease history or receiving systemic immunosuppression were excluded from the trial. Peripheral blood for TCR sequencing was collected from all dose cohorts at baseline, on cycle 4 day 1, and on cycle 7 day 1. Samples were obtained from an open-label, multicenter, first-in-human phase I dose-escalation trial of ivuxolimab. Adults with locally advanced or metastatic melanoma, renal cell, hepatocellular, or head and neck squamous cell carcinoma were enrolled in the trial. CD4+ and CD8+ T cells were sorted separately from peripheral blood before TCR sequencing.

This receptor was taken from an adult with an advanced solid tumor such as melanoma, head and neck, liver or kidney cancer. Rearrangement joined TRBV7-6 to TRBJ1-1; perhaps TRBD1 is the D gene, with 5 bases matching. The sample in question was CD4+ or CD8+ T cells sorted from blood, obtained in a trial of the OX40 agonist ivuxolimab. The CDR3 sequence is CASSRSPGTENTEAFF. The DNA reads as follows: TGTGCCAGCAGCAGGAGCCCCGGGACGGAGAACACTGAAGCTTTCTTT.